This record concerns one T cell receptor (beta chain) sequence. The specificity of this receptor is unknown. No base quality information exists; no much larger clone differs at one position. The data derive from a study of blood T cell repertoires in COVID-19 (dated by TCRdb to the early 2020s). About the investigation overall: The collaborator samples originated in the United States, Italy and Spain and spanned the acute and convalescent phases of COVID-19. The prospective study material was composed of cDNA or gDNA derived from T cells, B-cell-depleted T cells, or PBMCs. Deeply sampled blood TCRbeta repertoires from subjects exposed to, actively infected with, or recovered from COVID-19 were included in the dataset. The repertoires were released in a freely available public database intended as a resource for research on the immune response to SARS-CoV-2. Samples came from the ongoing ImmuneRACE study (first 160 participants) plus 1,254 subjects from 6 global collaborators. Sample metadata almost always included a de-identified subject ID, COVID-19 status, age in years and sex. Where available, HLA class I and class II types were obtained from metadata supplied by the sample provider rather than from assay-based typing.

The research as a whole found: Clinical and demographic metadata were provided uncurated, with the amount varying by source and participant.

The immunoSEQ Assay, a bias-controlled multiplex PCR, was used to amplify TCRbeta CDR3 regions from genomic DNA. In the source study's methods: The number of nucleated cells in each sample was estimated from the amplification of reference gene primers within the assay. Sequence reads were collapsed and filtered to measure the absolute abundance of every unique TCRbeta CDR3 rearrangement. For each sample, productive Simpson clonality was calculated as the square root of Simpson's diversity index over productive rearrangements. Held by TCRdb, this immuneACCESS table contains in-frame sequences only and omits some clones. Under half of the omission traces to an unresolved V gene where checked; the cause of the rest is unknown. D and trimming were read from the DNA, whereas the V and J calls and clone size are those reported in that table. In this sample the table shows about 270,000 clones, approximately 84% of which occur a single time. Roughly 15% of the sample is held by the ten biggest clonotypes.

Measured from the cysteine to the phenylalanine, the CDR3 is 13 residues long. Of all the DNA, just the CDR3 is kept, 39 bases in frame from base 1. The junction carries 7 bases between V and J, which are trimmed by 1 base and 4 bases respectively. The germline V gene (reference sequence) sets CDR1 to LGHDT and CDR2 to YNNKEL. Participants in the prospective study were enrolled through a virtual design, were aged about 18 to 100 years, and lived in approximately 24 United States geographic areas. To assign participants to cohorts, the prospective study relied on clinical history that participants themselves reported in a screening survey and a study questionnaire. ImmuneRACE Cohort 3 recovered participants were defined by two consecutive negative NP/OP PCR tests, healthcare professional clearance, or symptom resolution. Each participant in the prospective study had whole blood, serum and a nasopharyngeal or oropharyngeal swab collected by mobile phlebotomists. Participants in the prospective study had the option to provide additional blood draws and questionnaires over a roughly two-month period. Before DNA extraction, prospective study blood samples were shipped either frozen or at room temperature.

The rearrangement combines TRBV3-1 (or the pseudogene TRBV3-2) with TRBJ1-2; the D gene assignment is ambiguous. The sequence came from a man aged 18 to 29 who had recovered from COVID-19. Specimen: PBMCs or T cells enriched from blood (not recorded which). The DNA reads TGTGCCAGCAGCCAAGGAGAAATCTATGGCTACACCTTC. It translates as CASSQGEIYGYTF.